This T cell receptor (beta chain) was observed in a study of CD4 T cells in relation to SARS-CoV-2 and coronaviruses. Study-level background: A couple of subjects were Hispanic; patients were roughly 8 males and a handful of females.

The CDR3 loop spans 14 amino acids. Looked up from germline, CDR1 is LNHDA and CDR2 is SQIVND (reference sequence). J lost 10 bases, V lost 7 bases, and 5 bases had no gene match. Sequencing used immunoSEQ multiplex PCR; TCRdb keeps in-frame clones, though not all of them. The sample records about 38,000 clones, 77% being singletons. Naive and memory CD4+ T cells came from enriched cryopreserved PBMCs. 90,000 to 100,000 naive or memory CD4+ cells were cultured with CEF peptides for about 10 days. With regard to this clone: Its antigen is unknown.

This chain joins TRBV19 and TRBJ1-6, with TRBD1 matching 12 bases. This TCR was sampled from an adult with COVID-19. The material sequenced was memory CD4+ T cells from PBMCs, cultured in vitro. The CDR3 DNA follows: TGTGCCAGTAACTCCGGGACAGGGGGCTCACCCCTCCACTTT. This gives the protein CASNSGTGGSPLHF.